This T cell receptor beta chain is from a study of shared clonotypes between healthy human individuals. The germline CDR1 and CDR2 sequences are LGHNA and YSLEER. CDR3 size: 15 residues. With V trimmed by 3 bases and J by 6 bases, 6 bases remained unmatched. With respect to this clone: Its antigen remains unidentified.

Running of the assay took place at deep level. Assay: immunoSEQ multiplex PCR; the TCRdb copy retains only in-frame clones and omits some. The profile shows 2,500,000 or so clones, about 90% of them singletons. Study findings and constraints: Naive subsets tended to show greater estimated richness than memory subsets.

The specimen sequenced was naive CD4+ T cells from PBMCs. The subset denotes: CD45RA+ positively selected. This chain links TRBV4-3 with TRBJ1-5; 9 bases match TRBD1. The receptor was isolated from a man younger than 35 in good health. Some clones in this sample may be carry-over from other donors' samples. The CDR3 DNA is TGCGCCAGCAGCCAGGGGACAGGGATGGCTCAGCCCCAGCATTTT. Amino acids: CASSQGTGMAQPQHF.